Shown below are 10 T cell receptor beta chains from a single sample sequenced in a study of sequential checkpoint blockade in melanoma. Sequenced by immunoSEQ multiplex PCR; TCRdb stores in-frame clones only, minus some. The data show fewer than 20,000 clones, about 69% seen once. Described treatment: randomized to nivolumab then ipilimumab (arm A) or the reverse (arm B). Sequenced here: tumor tissue (inferred from file names), sampled from a patient given nivolumab and ipilimumab in sequence. Receptors originate from a human donor with melanoma.

V is TRBV28 and J is TRBJ2-3; no clear D gene. V lost 5 bases, J lost 5 bases, and 8 bases lay in between. The CDR3 loop spans 12 amino acids. The germline V gene encodes CDR1 MDHEN and CDR2 SYDVKM. CDR3 bases: TGTGCCAGCAGTCCCTTCGTAGATACGCAGTATTTT. This translates into CASSPFVDTQYF.

The chain links TRBV25-1 to TRBJ2-7, with TRBD2 as a possible D gene (6 bases). Germline values: CDR1 MGHDK, CDR2 SYGVNS. Deletions cut 4 bases from V and 2 bases from J, with 15 bases between. The CDR3 covers 15 residues. The CDR3 loop reads CASSVPRRGTYEQYF. CDR3 DNA: TGTGCCAGCAGTGTACCCAGGCGGGGTACCTACGAGCAGTACTTC.

This clone was observed a few times. J is TRBJ1-5 and V is TRBV15; D not resolved. The CDR3 has 17 amino acids. V was trimmed by 0 bases and J by 3 bases, leaving 15 bases between them. Germline CDR1 reads LNHNV; CDR2 reads YYDKDF (reference sequence). This chain's CDR3 is CATSRDHRGIYNQPQHF. The CDR3 DNA sequence: TGTGCCACCAGCAGAGATCATCGGGGTATATACAATCAGCCCCAGCATTTT.

This sequence joins TRBV5-1 and TRBJ1-1, with D possibly being TRBD1 (5 bases). The ends were cut back, 1 base at V and 1 base at J, with 8 bases in the middle. Germline V gives CDR1 SGHRS, CDR2 YFSETQ. CDR3 length: 14 amino acids. In DNA, the CDR3 is TGCGCCAGCAGCTTGTACGGGGGGAACACTGAAGCTTTCTTT. This sequence encodes CASSLYGGNTEAFF.

The chain links TRBV10-2 to TRBJ2-2; 7 nucleotides match TRBD1. The CDR3 length is 14 residues. Looked up from germline, CDR1 is WSHSY and CDR2 is SAAADI. Trimming cost V 5 bases and J 3 bases; bases outside gene matches: 3. The CDR3 DNA reads as TGCGCCAGCAGTCCGGGACAGTACACCGGGGAGCTGTTTTTT. Translating gives CASSPGQYTGELFF.

The V gene is TRBV8-2, the J gene TRBJ2-5; the D call in the table, TRBD2, was not verified against the DNA. TRBV8-2 is a documented pseudogene. This CDR3 is 18 amino acids long. The CDR3 nucleotides are TGTGCCAGCAGTTTCTCTCTAGCGGGAGGACCCAGGATAGAGACCCAGTACTTC. This encodes CASSFSLAGGPRIETQYF.

This chain connects TRBV6-8 to TRBJ2-3; the D is unclear. CDR1 is MNHGY and CDR2 is SAAAGT in the germline V gene. This CDR3 region has 13 residues. V lost 5 bases and J 1 base, leaving 7 bases between the germline ends. The CDR3 loop reads CASSGDGTDTQYF. In DNA form, the CDR3 reads TGTGCCAGCAGTGGAGACGGCACAGATACGCAGTATTTT.

This clone came up a few times. The chain recombines TRBV15 with TRBJ1-3; D uncertain. V was trimmed by 7 bases and J by 0 bases, leaving 13 bases between them. The CDR3 is 15 residues long. Germline V gives CDR1 LNHNV, CDR2 YYDKDF (reference sequence). The CDR3 region is CATTLSSISGNTIYF. The CDR3 bases are TGTGCCACCACGCTTAGTAGTATCTCTGGAAACACCATATATTTT.

This chain links TRBV10-3 with TRBJ2-1; no clear D. Trimming left V 10 bases short and J 11 bases short, with 21 bases between. Germline loops: CDR1 ENHRY, CDR2 SYGVKD. The CDR3 contains 13 residues. CDR3 DNA: TGTGCCACTCTGGCTTTTGGGGATTTAAAGCAGTTCTTC. It yields the protein CATLAFGDLKQFF.

This chain links TRBV29-1 with TRBJ2-7, with 8 nucleotides matching TRBD2. The CDR3 covers 13 residues. The germline CDR1 and CDR2 sequences are SQVTM and ANQGSEA. V trimming: 6 bases; J trimming: 2 bases; junction bases outside the gene matches: 6. CDR3 coding DNA: TGCAGCGTCCGGGGGGGCCCCACCTACGAGCAGTACTTC. As protein: CSVRGGPTYEQYF.